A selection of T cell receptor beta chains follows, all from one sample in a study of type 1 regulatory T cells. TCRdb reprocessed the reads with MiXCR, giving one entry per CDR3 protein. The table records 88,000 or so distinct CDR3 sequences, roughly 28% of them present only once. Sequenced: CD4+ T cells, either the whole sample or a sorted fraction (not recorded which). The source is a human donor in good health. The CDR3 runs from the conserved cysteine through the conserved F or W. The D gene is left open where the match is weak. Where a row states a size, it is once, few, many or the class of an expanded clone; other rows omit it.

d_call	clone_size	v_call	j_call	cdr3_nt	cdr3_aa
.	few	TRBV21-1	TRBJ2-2	TGTGCCAGCAGCATGCCGGACAGGGGGCCCACCGGGGAGCTGTTTTTT	CASSMPDRGPTGELFF
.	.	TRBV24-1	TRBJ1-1	TGTGCCACCCAGAACGGTCGGGGGAACACTGAAGCTTTCTTT	CATQNGRGNTEAFF
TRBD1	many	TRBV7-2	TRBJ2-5	TGTGCCAGCAGTTTATATAGGGGGCCAGAGACCCAGTACTTC	CASSLYRGPETQYF
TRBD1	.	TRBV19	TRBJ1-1	TGTGCCACCCGTGGTCTGGCAGGGGGTCACACTGAAGCTTTCTTT	CATRGLAGGHTEAFF
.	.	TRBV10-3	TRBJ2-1	TGTGCCATCAGTGAGTCGAAGGGGACCCCTACTGGTGAGCAGTTCTTC	CAISESKGTPTGEQFF
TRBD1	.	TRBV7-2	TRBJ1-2	TGTGCCAGCAGCCCAGGACAGGAATATGGCTACACCTTC	CASSPGQEYGYTF
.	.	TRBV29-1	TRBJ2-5	TGCAGTCTCACAGGTCCTTCTGAGACCCAGTACTTC	CSLTGPSETQYF
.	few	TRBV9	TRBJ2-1	TGTGCCAGCAGCGTAGGAGCGAGATTTTACAATGAGCAGTTCTTC	CASSVGARFYNEQFF
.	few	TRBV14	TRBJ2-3	TGTGCCAGCAGCCAAGGGGTTCTTAGCACAGATACGCAGTATTTT	CASSQGVLSTDTQYF
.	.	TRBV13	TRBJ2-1	TGTGCCAGCAGCTTAGCCGGATGGTACAATGAGCAGTTCTTC	CASSLAGWYNEQFF
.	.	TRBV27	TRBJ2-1	TGTGCCAGCAGTTCGTACAGGGGAGCGGGCGATGAGCAGTTCTTC	CASSSYRGAGDEQFF
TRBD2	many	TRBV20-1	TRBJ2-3	TGCAGTGCTAGGGAACTAGCGCCTAGCACAGATACGCAGTATTTT	CSARELAPSTDTQYF
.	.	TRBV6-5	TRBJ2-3	TGTGCCAGCAGTTACTCTGGGGGCCCGGTGCACGGTACGCAGTATTTT	CASSYSGGPVHGTQYF
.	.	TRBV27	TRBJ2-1	TGTGCCAGCAGTTTATTGACGGGAGTAGGGTTCGATGAGCAGTTCTTC	CASSLLTGVGFDEQFF
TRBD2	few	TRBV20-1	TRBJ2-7	TGCAGTGCCGAAGCGGGAGCGGCGCACGAGCAGTACTTC	CSAEAGAAHEQYF
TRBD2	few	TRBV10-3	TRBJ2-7	TGTGCCATCATGGCTAGCGGGCGATACGAGCAGTACTTC	CAIMASGRYEQYF
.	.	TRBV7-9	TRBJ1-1	TGTGCCAGCAGCCCGGGACCGGGCGGTGGTGAAGCTTTCTTT	CASSPGPGGGEAFF
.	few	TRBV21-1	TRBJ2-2	TGTGCCAGCCCAGGGGGGACGGGTCTCACCGGGGAGCTGTTTTTT	CASPGGTGLTGELFF
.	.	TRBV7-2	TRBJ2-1	TGTGCCAGCAGCTTGGGAGTTGAGCAGTTCTTC	CASSLGVEQFF
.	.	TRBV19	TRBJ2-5	TGTGCCAGTAGGAATACAGGGCAGGGAGAGACCCAGTACTTC	CASRNTGQGETQYF
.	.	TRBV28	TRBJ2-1	TGTGCCAGCCTCAATGGGGTCTCCTACAATGAGCAGTTCTTC	CASLNGVSYNEQFF
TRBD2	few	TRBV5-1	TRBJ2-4	TGCGCCAGCAGCCCGTCGACTAGCGTATTTGGCATTCAGTACTTC	CASSPSTSVFGIQYF
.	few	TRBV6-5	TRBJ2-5	TGTGCCAGCAGTTACTCGCTGACCGGGACGTTACAAGAGACCCAGTACTTC	CASSYSLTGTLQETQYF
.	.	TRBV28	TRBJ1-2	TGTGCCAGCAGTTCGGGTGGGAACGACTATGGCTACACCTTC	CASSSGGNDYGYTF
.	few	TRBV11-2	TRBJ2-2	TGTGCCAGCAGCTTAAAGGCGTGGCAGAGGATGAACACCGGGGAGCTGTTTTTT	CASSLKAWQRMNTGELFF
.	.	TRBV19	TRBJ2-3	TGTGCCACGAAATTGACAGATACGCAGTATTTT	CATKLTDTQYF
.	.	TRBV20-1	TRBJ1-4	TGCAGTGCTAAACCGGCCTCAACTAATGAAAAACTGTTTTTT	CSAKPASTNEKLFF
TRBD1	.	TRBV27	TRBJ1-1	TGTGCCAGCAGTCCCTCACAGGGGAGAGAGACTGAAGCTTTCTTT	CASSPSQGRETEAFF
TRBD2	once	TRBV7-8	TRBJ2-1	TGTGCCAGCAGCCCAAAACCAAGACTAGCGGGACACAATGAGCAGTTCTTC	CASSPKPRLAGHNEQFF
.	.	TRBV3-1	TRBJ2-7	TGTGCCAGCAGCCAAAGTTCCGAGCAGTACTTC	CASSQSSEQYF
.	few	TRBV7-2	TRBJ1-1	TGTGCCAGCAGCCAAATTTATGGGAACACTGAAGCTTTCTTT	CASSQIYGNTEAFF
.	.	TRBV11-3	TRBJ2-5	TGTGCCAGCAGCTTAGACCATTCCCGAGGGCAAGGGACCCAGTACTTC	CASSLDHSRGQGTQYF
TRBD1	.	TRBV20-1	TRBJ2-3	TGCAGTGCTGAAGGGGGCCAAAACACAGATACGCAGTATTTT	CSAEGGQNTDTQYF
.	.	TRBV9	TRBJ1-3	TGTGCCAGCAGCGCAAAAATGGCGACAGGTTCAGGAAACACCATATATTTT	CASSAKMATGSGNTIYF
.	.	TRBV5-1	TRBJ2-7	TGCGCCAGCAGCCCGACAGGTACCGCTTCCTACGAGCAGTACTTC	CASSPTGTASYEQYF
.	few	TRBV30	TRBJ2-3	TGTGCCTGGAGGGTCCCGGGCACAGATACGCAGTATTTT	CAWRVPGTDTQYF
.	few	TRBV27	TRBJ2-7	TGTGCCAGCAGTTTTGATGGGGGGCCCGCATCGTCTGAGCAGTACTTC	CASSFDGGPASSEQYF
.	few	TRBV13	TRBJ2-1	TGTGCCAGCAGTTCGGAGGACACCCCATCGCGTTCCTACAATGAGCAGTTCTTC	CASSSEDTPSRSYNEQFF
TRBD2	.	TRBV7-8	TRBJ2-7	TGTGCCAGCAGCTTAGCTACTAGCGGCTACGAGCAGTACTTC	CASSLATSGYEQYF
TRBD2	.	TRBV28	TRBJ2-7	TGTGCCAGCAGTTTAGTTAGCGGGGCGATCAATTTC	CASSLVSGAINF
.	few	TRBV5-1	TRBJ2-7	TGCGCCAGCAGCTTGGTCGCCGGGGTCTCCTACGAGCAGTACTTC	CASSLVAGVSYEQYF
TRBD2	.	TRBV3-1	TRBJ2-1	TGTGCCAGCAGCCAAGTTGCGGGAGGATCCAATGAGCAGTTCTTC	CASSQVAGGSNEQFF